Listed below are T cell receptor beta chains from one sample, sequenced in a study of CD4 T cells in relation to SARS-CoV-2 and coronaviruses. The method was immunoSEQ multiplex PCR; TCRdb's version includes in-frame clones alone and lacks a portion of them. The sample contains approximately 38,000 clones, roughly 88% of which appear only once. Sequenced: memory CD4+ T cells from PBMCs. These receptors were collected from an adult with COVID-19. CDR3s include the opening cysteine and the closing phenylalanine or tryptophan. A D gene is named only where the DNA matches it firmly. The listing skips clone size in some rows; elsewhere it reads once, few, many or a size class.

v_gene: TRBV11-2
j_gene: TRBJ2-2
abundance: .
d_gene: .
len: 14
CDR3nt: TGTGCCAGCAGCTTAAGTACGGACACCGGGGAGCTGTTTTTT
CDR3aa: CASSLSTDTGELFF

v_gene: TRBV9
j_gene: TRBJ1-3
abundance: .
d_gene: TRBD1
len: 16
CDR3nt: TGTGCCAGCAGCGTAGGGCCGGGACAGGGAGGAAACACCATATATTTT
CDR3aa: CASSVGPGQGGNTIYF

v_gene: TRBV5-1
j_gene: TRBJ1-6
abundance: once
d_gene: .
len: 15
CDR3nt: TGCGCCAGCAGCTTGGAAGGAGGGCTTAATTCACCCCTCCACTTT
CDR3aa: CASSLEGGLNSPLHF

v_gene: TRBV5-4
j_gene: TRBJ1-3
abundance: .
d_gene: TRBD1
len: 16
CDR3nt: TGTGCCAGCAGCTTGGGACAGGGGACCTCTGGAAACACCATATATTTT
CDR3aa: CASSLGQGTSGNTIYF

v_gene: TRBV19
j_gene: TRBJ2-2
abundance: .
d_gene: .
len: 14
CDR3nt: TGTGCCAGTAGTATAGGAACGAACACCGGGGAGCTGTTTTTT
CDR3aa: CASSIGTNTGELFF

v_gene: TRBV25-1
j_gene: TRBJ1-2
abundance: .
d_gene: .
len: 14
CDR3nt: TGTGCCAGCACCGCGAGGGGCAGTGAGTATGGCTACACCTTC
CDR3aa: CASTARGSEYGYTF

v_gene: TRBV24-1
j_gene: TRBJ1-1
abundance: .
d_gene: TRBD1
len: 13
CDR3nt: TGTGCCACCAGACAGGGGACAAACACTGAAGCTTTCTTT
CDR3aa: CATRQGTNTEAFF

v_gene: TRBV3-1/TRBV3-2
j_gene: TRBJ1-2
abundance: .
d_gene: .
len: 13
CDR3nt: TGTGCCAGCAGCCCCGGGATGTCCTGGGGCTACACCTTC
CDR3aa: CASSPGMSWGYTF

v_gene: TRBV12-5
j_gene: TRBJ2-5
abundance: .
d_gene: .
len: 13
CDR3nt: TGTGCTAGTGGTTTTTGGCCCTCAGAGACCCAGTACTTC
CDR3aa: CASGFWPSETQYF

v_gene: TRBV30
j_gene: TRBJ2-1
abundance: .
d_gene: TRBD2
len: 14
CDR3nt: TGTGCCTGGGCGGGTAGCGGGGGCTACAATGAGCAGTTCTTC
CDR3aa: CAWAGSGGYNEQFF

v_gene: TRBV6-2/TRBV6-3
j_gene: TRBJ2-5
abundance: .
d_gene: .
len: 12
CDR3nt: TGTGCCAGCAGTCCGACTAGGGAGACCCAGTACTTC
CDR3aa: CASSPTRETQYF

v_gene: TRBV10-3
j_gene: TRBJ2-3
abundance: .
d_gene: .
len: 14
CDR3nt: TGTGCCACCTCACCCGGAACTAGCACAGATACGCAGTATTTT
CDR3aa: CATSPGTSTDTQYF

v_gene: TRBV27
j_gene: TRBJ2-3
abundance: .
d_gene: TRBD2
len: 16
CDR3nt: TGTGCCAGCAGTTCCGCAGCGGGGGGGCCCACAGATACGCAGTATTTT
CDR3aa: CASSSAAGGPTDTQYF

v_gene: TRBV7-8
j_gene: TRBJ2-3
abundance: .
d_gene: .
len: 15
CDR3nt: TGTGCCAGCAGCGGAAGGAGGGGGCGCACAGATACGCAGTATTTT
CDR3aa: CASSGRRGRTDTQYF

v_gene: TRBV30
j_gene: TRBJ1-5
abundance: .
d_gene: .
len: 17
CDR3nt: TGTGCCTGGAGTGTAGGTTTTCTCGGGGGCTTCAATCAGCCCCAGCATTTT
CDR3aa: CAWSVGFLGGFNQPQHF

v_gene: TRBV6-2/TRBV6-3
j_gene: TRBJ1-4
abundance: .
d_gene: .
len: 16
CDR3nt: TGTGCCAGCAGTTACTTACAACCGACAGGCAATGAAAAACTGTTTTTT
CDR3aa: CASSYLQPTGNEKLFF

v_gene: TRBV7-2
j_gene: TRBJ1-5
abundance: .
d_gene: .
len: 16
CDR3nt: TGTGCCAGCAGCAGTGATATGGACAGAATCAATCAGCCCCAGCATTTT
CDR3aa: CASSSDMDRINQPQHF

v_gene: TRBV3-1/TRBV3-2
j_gene: TRBJ2-7
abundance: .
d_gene: .
len: 11
CDR3nt: TGTGCCAGCAGCCTCGACTACGAGCAGTACTTC
CDR3aa: CASSLDYEQYF

v_gene: TRBV5-1
j_gene: TRBJ1-1
abundance: .
d_gene: .
len: 15
CDR3nt: TGCGCCAGCAGCTTGGGGGGACCGATGAACACTGAAGCTTTCTTT
CDR3aa: CASSLGGPMNTEAFF

v_gene: TRBV4-1
j_gene: TRBJ1-5
abundance: .
d_gene: .
len: 17
CDR3nt: TGCGCCAGCAGCCAAGATGGCGCTGGAACAGTCAATCAGCCCCAGCATTTT
CDR3aa: CASSQDGAGTVNQPQHF

v_gene: TRBV27
j_gene: TRBJ1-6
abundance: .
d_gene: TRBD1
len: 14
CDR3nt: TGTGCCAGCAGTTTGAGACAGGGTGGTTCACCCCTCCACTTT
CDR3aa: CASSLRQGGSPLHF

v_gene: TRBV7-2
j_gene: TRBJ2-4
abundance: .
d_gene: .
len: 14
CDR3nt: TGTGCCAGCAGCTTAAGCTCCACCAAAAACATTCAGTACTTC
CDR3aa: CASSLSSTKNIQYF

v_gene: TRBV7-9
j_gene: TRBJ2-7
abundance: few
d_gene: TRBD2
len: 15
CDR3nt: TGTGCCAGCAGCTTCGGGGGGGGTAGATCGGGCGAGCAGTACTTC
CDR3aa: CASSFGGGRSGEQYF

v_gene: TRBV5-4
j_gene: TRBJ1-1
abundance: .
d_gene: .
len: 14
CDR3nt: TGTGCCAGCAGCTTGGAGGGAAGAGGCACTGAAGCTTTCTTT
CDR3aa: CASSLEGRGTEAFF

v_gene: TRBV11-2
j_gene: TRBJ2-7
abundance: .
d_gene: .
len: 13
CDR3nt: TGTGCCAGCAGCTTATCCGACGCCGCGGGGCAGTACTTC
CDR3aa: CASSLSDAAGQYF

v_gene: TRBV19
j_gene: TRBJ1-6
abundance: .
d_gene: TRBD1
len: 14
CDR3nt: TGTGCCAGTAGTATACAGGGGGTGGCATCACCCCTCCACTTT
CDR3aa: CASSIQGVASPLHF

v_gene: TRBV7-2
j_gene: TRBJ1-1
abundance: .
d_gene: .
len: 16
CDR3nt: TGTGCCAGCAGCTTAGCGTTGGGCGGAGGAAACACTGAAGCTTTCTTT
CDR3aa: CASSLALGGGNTEAFF

v_gene: TRBV7-2
j_gene: TRBJ2-3
abundance: .
d_gene: .
len: 15
CDR3nt: TGTGCCAGCAGCTTAAGGCAGGGCCAGGGGGATACGCAGTATTTT
CDR3aa: CASSLRQGQGDTQYF

v_gene: TRBV30
j_gene: TRBJ2-7
abundance: .
d_gene: TRBD1
len: 16
CDR3nt: TGTGCCTGGAGTCCCACTCCCGGGACAGCGAGTCTCGAGCAGTACTTC
CDR3aa: CAWSPTPGTASLEQYF

v_gene: TRBV6-5
j_gene: TRBJ1-3
abundance: .
d_gene: .
len: 14
CDR3nt: TGTGCCAGCAGTTACTCGGCCGGGCGAAACACCATATATTTT
CDR3aa: CASSYSAGRNTIYF

v_gene: TRBV6-1
j_gene: TRBJ1-4
abundance: .
d_gene: .
len: 16
CDR3nt: TGTGCCAGCAGTGAAGAGCTCGTTGCAACTAATGAAAAACTGTTTTTT
CDR3aa: CASSEELVATNEKLFF

v_gene: TRBV29-1
j_gene: TRBJ1-5
abundance: .
d_gene: TRBD1
len: 12
CDR3nt: TGCAGCGTTGTGACAGGGTCTTCGGCCCAGCATTTT
CDR3aa: CSVVTGSSAQHF

v_gene: TRBV6-2/TRBV6-3
j_gene: TRBJ2-5
abundance: once
d_gene: .
len: 17
CDR3nt: TGTGCCAGCAGTTTCGGGACTCCCGAGTTAGACCAAGAGACCCAGTACTTC
CDR3aa: CASSFGTPELDQETQYF

v_gene: TRBV6-6
j_gene: TRBJ2-1
abundance: .
d_gene: .
len: 13
CDR3nt: TGTGCCAGCAGTCGACAGTTATACAATGAGCAGTTCTTC
CDR3aa: CASSRQLYNEQFF

v_gene: TRBV6-5
j_gene: TRBJ2-2
abundance: .
d_gene: .
len: 15
CDR3nt: TGTGCCAGCAGGGGGACCCTCACGAACACCGGGGAGCTGTTTTTT
CDR3aa: CASRGTLTNTGELFF

v_gene: TRBV5-6
j_gene: TRBJ2-3
abundance: .
d_gene: TRBD2
len: 17
CDR3nt: TGTGCCAGCAGCTTGGGGAGAGCGGGGAGAAGCACAGATACGCAGTATTTT
CDR3aa: CASSLGRAGRSTDTQYF

v_gene: TRBV9
j_gene: TRBJ1-2
abundance: .
d_gene: .
len: 13
CDR3nt: TGTGCCAGCAGCACATCGGGGCCCTATGGCTACACCTTC
CDR3aa: CASSTSGPYGYTF

v_gene: TRBV14
j_gene: TRBJ1-2
abundance: .
d_gene: .
len: 13
CDR3nt: TGTGCCAGCAGCCAAGACAGAAACTATGGCTACACCTTC
CDR3aa: CASSQDRNYGYTF

v_gene: TRBV13
j_gene: TRBJ2-2
abundance: .
d_gene: TRBD1
len: 15
CDR3nt: TGTGCCAGCAGCTTTGGGGCAGGGGGCTCCGGGGAGCTGTTTTTT
CDR3aa: CASSFGAGGSGELFF